This T cell receptor (beta chain) was obtained from a study of response to subunit inactivated influenza vaccine. Comment on this clonotype: Its antigen is as yet unknown.

Findings of the study overall: Every seasonal influenza vaccination brings in few new T cells, the authors suggested.

TCRdb reanalysed the RT-PCR reads using MiXCR and keeps one entry per CDR3 protein. The table includes around 850,000 distinct CDR3 sequences, around 18% detected once. Per the germline V gene, CDR1 is DFQATT and CDR2 is SNEGSKA (reference sequence). The CDR3 runs to 17 residues. The ends lost 6 bases at V and 1 base at J; junction bases unmatched: 15. Specimen: PBMCs from blood, collected 5 days after vaccination. The chain recombines TRBV20-1 with TRBJ2-3; 8 nucleotides agree with TRBD2. This sequence was found in a man aged 50-60 years who received an inactivated influenza vaccine. The CDR3 sequence: CSAMGLVLAPRTDTQYF. The CDR3 DNA reads as TGCAGTGCAATGGGACTAGTCTTAGCCCCTCGCACAGATACGCAGTATTTT.